The rows below give T cell receptor beta chains drawn from one sample of a study of liver allograft versus peripheral blood T cells. TCRdb independently ran MiXCR on the reads; one entry per CDR3 protein. The sample yields approximately 3,700 distinct CDR3 sequences, around 20% seen once. Receptor source: a human patient who had a liver transplant. Part of the T cells may come from the graft donor. CDR3s include the opening cysteine and the closing phenylalanine or tryptophan. A D gene is named only where the DNA matches it firmly. Rows may omit the clone size; those that give it use once, few, many or a size class.

size,J,D,V,DNA,CDR3
few,TRBJ2-5,-,TRBV24-1,TGTGCCACCAGTGATTTTAATTTAGAGACCCAGTACTTC,CATSDFNLETQYF
-,TRBJ1-1,-,TRBV9,TGTGCCAGCAGCGTAGGAGGAGCGAACACTGAAGCTTTCTTT,CASSVGGANTEAFF
-,TRBJ2-2,TRBD2,TRBV7-2,TGTGCCAGCAGCCACATGCTAGCGGGAGAGGGTCTGGGCGGGGAGCTGTTTTTT,CASSHMLAGEGLGGELFF
-,TRBJ2-7,-,TRBV2,TGTGCCAGCAGTGAAGGGAGGGGGTTCCACGAGCAGTACTTC,CASSEGRGFHEQYF
medium-sized,TRBJ1-2,-,TRBV9,TGTGCCAGCAGCGTAGCGACTACGGGCGGCTATGGCTACACCTTC,CASSVATTGGYGYTF
-,TRBJ1-1,-,TRBV27,TGTGCCAGCAGTTTAAAGGGGGTGAACACTGAAGCTTTCTTT,CASSLKGVNTEAFF
many,TRBJ2-7,TRBD1,TRBV7-2,TGTGCCAGCAGCGTTGGGACAGGGGGCGGCTACGAGCAGTACTTC,CASSVGTGGGYEQYF
medium-sized,TRBJ2-7,-,TRBV6-5,TGTGCCAGCAGTTACGACCAGGGGACCTACGAGCAGTACTTC,CASSYDQGTYEQYF
medium-sized,TRBJ1-2,-,TRBV14,TGTGCCAGCAGCCAAAGCTCTTGGCGGGGGTTGGACTATGGCTACACCTTC,CASSQSSWRGLDYGYTF
-,TRBJ1-3,-,TRBV7-9,TGTGTCAGCGCCCAGGGTTCAAACACCATATATTTT,CVSAQGSNTIYF
few,TRBJ2-5,TRBD2,TRBV6-5,TGTGCCAGCAGTTTCGGGACTAGCGGGGCCGAGACCCAGTACTTC,CASSFGTSGAETQYF
medium-sized,TRBJ2-1,TRBD1,TRBV28,TGTGCCAGCAGTTTAAAGGGGGCGTGGGACAATGAGCAGTTCTTC,CASSLKGAWDNEQFF
-,TRBJ1-1,-,TRBV6-6,TGTGCCAGCAGTTACTTGGGTAGAATGAACACTGAAGCTTTCTTT,CASSYLGRMNTEAFF
-,TRBJ2-5,-,TRBV20-1,TGCAGTGCTAGAGCGGGTGATGGGCAAGAGACCCAGTACTTC,CSARAGDGQETQYF
medium-sized,TRBJ1-2,-,TRBV6-5,TGTGCCGCCGGCATTTTCGGGGACTATGGCTACACCTTC,CAAGIFGDYGYTF
once,TRBJ2-5,TRBD2,TRBV25-1,TGTGCCAGCAGTGATCCCCGGTATCTAGCGGGGCCGTACCAAGAGACCCAGTACTTC,CASSDPRYLAGPYQETQYF
-,TRBJ2-5,-,TRBV25-1,TGTGCCAGCAGTGAATATGATTCGGGTCCAGAGACCCAGTACTTC,CASSEYDSGPETQYF
medium-sized,TRBJ2-7,TRBD2,TRBV20-1,TGCAGTGCTATGACTAGCGGTAACTCCTACGAGCAGTACTTC,CSAMTSGNSYEQYF
medium-sized,TRBJ2-2,TRBD1,TRBV10-3,TGTGCCATCAGTGAGTTGGTAAGGGACAGCTCCACCGGGGAGCTGTTTTTT,CAISELVRDSSTGELFF
medium-sized,TRBJ2-1,TRBD2,TRBV14,TGTGCCAGCAGCCCCGGGACTAGCGTTGACAATGAGCAGTTCTTC,CASSPGTSVDNEQFF
medium-sized,TRBJ2-7,-,TRBV25-1,TGTGCCAGCAGTGAATATGGGGCGGACCCCTCCTACGAGCAGTACTTC,CASSEYGADPSYEQYF
-,TRBJ2-5,-,TRBV6-5,TGTGCCAGCAGTTACGGCGGGTACCAAGAGACCCAGTACTTC,CASSYGGYQETQYF
medium-sized,TRBJ1-5,-,TRBV20-1,TGCAGTGTGACAAGAGGGGGGGGAAATAGCAATCAGCCCCAGCATTTT,CSVTRGGGNSNQPQHF
medium-sized,TRBJ2-3,-,TRBV29-1,TGCAGCGTTGAATGGGGGACAAAAGGGGGGTGGACAGATACGCAGTATTTT,CSVEWGTKGGWTDTQYF
medium-sized,TRBJ1-3,-,TRBV12-3/TRBV12-4,TGTGCCAGCAGTTGGGGGACCTCTGGAAACACCATATATTTT,CASSWGTSGNTIYF
many,TRBJ1-2,TRBD1,TRBV7-9,TGTGCCAGCAGCCAGGGACAGAACTATGGCTACACCTTC,CASSQGQNYGYTF
-,TRBJ1-1,-,TRBV5-6,TGTGCCAGCAGCTTGGACGGGTTGAACACTGAAGCTTTCTTT,CASSLDGLNTEAFF
-,TRBJ1-2,-,TRBV2,TGTGCCAGCAGTGAAACGAGTTCGAGGGACTACACCTTC,CASSETSSRDYTF
medium-sized,TRBJ1-6,-,TRBV28,TGTGCCAGCAGTCAACGATTGGGGAATTCACCCCTCCACTTT,CASSQRLGNSPLHF
medium-sized,TRBJ2-1,TRBD2,TRBV5-6,TGTGCCAGCAGCCCCGAGAAGCGGGAGACCAACAATGAGCAGTTCTTC,CASSPEKRETNNEQFF
medium-sized,TRBJ2-1,-,TRBV6-1,TGTGCCAGCAGTGAGGGGAGACTATCCAATGAGCAGTTCTTC,CASSEGRLSNEQFF
-,TRBJ1-1,-,TRBV13,TGTGCCAGCAGCTTTAAGGTGGGAACTGAAGCTTTCTTT,CASSFKVGTEAFF
medium-sized,TRBJ2-2,TRBD1,TRBV6-5,TGTGCCAGCAGGGGGACAGGGGAAGGCGGGGAGCTGTTTTTT,CASRGTGEGGELFF
-,TRBJ2-1,TRBD2,TRBV28,TGTGCCAGCTCGGGACTAGCGGTTGATGAGCAGTTCTTC,CASSGLAVDEQFF
-,TRBJ2-7,-,TRBV29-1,TGCAGCGTAACAACACTAGCACCATCCTACGAGCAGTACTTC,CSVTTLAPSYEQYF
-,TRBJ1-1,-,TRBV10-3,TGTGCCATCGCGACGGTCGGGGGGTGGACTGAAGCTTTCTTT,CAIATVGGWTEAFF
-,TRBJ2-6,TRBD2,TRBV28,TGTGCCAGCAGGGGAGGGGATGGGGCCAACGTCCTGACTTTC,CASRGGDGANVLTF
-,TRBJ2-3,TRBD2,TRBV7-9,TGTGCCAGCAGCCGACTAGCGGGGAGCACAGATACGCAGTATTTT,CASSRLAGSTDTQYF
medium-sized,TRBJ2-7,-,TRBV7-9,TGTGCCAGCAGCTTCGGGCAGGATGGACGATCCTACGAGCAGTACTTC,CASSFGQDGRSYEQYF
-,TRBJ2-3,-,TRBV12-3/TRBV12-4,TGTGCCAGCAGTTTAGGGGGGGGCACAGATACGCAGTATTTT,CASSLGGGTDTQYF
-,TRBJ1-5,-,TRBV9,TGTGCCAGCAGCGTAGCGGCGGGGAATCAGCCCCAGCATTTT,CASSVAAGNQPQHF